This entry concerns a single TCR beta chain. Trimming removed 0 bases from V and 5 bases from J, with 4 bases in between. The CDR3 covers 12 residues. From germline, CDR1 is SGHAT and CDR2 FQNNGV. The sample originates from a study of blood T cell repertoires in COVID-19. About the research overall: Material from acute and convalescent COVID-19 was sourced from the United States, Italy and Spain. T cells, B-cell-depleted T cells, or PBMCs provided the cDNA or gDNA that served as material.

Authors' processing steps: Reference gene primers were amplified, and this amplification served to estimate nucleated cell counts. Here immunoSEQ multiplex PCR was the method, and the copy in TCRdb shows in-frame clones only, minus some. That table furnishes V, J and clone size, whereas the DNA furnished D and trimming. The table includes around 180,000 clones, around 83% detected once. The chain has TRBV11-2 and TRBJ2-5, with unresolved D. The clonotype comes from a human donor in a cohort sampled during active COVID-19. Sequencing was carried out using peripheral blood. This chain's CDR3 is CASSLDRETQYF. CDR3 DNA: TGTGCCAGCAGCTTAGATCGGGAGACCCAGTACTTC.